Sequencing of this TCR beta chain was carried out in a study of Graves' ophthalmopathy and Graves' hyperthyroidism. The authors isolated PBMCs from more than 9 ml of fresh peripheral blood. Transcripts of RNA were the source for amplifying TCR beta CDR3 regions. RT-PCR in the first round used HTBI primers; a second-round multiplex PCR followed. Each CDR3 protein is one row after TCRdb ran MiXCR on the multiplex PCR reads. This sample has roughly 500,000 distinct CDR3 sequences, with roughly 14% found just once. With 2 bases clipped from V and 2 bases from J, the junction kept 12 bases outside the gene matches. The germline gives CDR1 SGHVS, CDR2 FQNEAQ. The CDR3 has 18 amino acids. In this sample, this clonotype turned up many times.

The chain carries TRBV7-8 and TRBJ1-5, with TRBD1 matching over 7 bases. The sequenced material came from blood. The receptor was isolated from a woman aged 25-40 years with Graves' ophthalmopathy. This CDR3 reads CASSLRQGRATGNQPQHF. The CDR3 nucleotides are TGTGCCAGCAGCTTAAGACAGGGTAGGGCCACGGGCAATCAGCCCCAGCATTTT.